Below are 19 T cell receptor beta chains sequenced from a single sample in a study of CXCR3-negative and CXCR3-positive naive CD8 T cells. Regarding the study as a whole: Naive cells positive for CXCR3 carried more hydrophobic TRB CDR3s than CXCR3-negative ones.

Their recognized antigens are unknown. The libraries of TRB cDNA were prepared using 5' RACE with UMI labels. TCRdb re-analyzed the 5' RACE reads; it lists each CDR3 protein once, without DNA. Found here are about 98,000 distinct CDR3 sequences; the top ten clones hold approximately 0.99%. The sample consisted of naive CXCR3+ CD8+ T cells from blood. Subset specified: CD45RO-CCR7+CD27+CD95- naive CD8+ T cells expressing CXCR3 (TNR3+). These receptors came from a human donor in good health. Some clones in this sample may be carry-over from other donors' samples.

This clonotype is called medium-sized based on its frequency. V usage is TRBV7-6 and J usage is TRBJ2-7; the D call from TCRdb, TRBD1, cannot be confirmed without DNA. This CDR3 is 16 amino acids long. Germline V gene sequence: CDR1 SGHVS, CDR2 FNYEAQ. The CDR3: CASSSRTGQGAYEQYF.

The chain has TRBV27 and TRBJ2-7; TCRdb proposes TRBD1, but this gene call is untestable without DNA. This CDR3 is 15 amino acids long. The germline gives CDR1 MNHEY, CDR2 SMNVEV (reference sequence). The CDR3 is CASSFGGAASYEQYF.

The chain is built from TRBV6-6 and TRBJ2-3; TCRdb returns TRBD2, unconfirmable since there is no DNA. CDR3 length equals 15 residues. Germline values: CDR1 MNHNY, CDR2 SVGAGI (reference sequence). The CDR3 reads CASSYSGGGADTQYF.

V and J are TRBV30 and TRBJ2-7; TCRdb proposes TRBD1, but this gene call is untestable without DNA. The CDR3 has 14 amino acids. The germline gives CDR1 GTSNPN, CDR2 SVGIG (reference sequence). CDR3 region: CVWSVGQGSYEQYF.

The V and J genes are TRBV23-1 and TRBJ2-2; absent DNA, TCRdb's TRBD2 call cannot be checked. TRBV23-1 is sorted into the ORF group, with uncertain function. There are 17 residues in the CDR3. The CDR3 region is CASSQITPGGPPGELFF.

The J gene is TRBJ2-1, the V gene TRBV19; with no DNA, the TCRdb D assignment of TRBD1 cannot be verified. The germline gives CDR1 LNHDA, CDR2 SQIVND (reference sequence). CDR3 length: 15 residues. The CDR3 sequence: CASSIGGQGYNEQFF.

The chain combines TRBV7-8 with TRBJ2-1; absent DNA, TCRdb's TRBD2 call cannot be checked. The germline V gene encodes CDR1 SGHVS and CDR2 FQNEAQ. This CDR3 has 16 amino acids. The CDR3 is CASSLSIPAGDNEQFF. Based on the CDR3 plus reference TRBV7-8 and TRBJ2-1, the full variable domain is GAGVSQSPRYKVAKRGQDVALRCDPISGHVSLFWYQQALGQGPEFLTYFQNEAQLDKSGLPSDRFFAERPEGSVSTLKIQRTQQEDSAVYLCASSLSIPAGDNEQFFGPGTRLTVL.

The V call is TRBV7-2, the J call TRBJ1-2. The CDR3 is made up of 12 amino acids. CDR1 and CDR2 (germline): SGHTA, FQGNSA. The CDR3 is CASSSGPYGYTF.

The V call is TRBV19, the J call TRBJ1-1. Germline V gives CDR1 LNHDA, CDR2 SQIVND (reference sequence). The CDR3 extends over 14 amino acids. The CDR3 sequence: CATEVGSSNTEAFF.

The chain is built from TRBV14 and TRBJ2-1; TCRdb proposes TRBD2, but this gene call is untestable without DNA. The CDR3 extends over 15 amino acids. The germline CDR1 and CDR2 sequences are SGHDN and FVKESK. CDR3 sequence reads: CASSQGTSGVDEQFF.

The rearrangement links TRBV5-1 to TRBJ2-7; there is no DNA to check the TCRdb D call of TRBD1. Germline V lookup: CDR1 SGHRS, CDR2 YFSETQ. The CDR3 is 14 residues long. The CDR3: CASSLMTGGNEQYF.

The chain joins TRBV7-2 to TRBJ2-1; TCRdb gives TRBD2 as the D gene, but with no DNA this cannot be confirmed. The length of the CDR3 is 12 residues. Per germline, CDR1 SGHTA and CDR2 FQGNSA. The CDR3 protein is CAKAPAGNEQFF.

CDR3 in amino acids: CAISEVYPANTGELFF. The gene calls are TRBV10-3 and TRBJ2-2. From germline, CDR1 is ENHRY and CDR2 SYGVKD. CDR3 size: 16 residues.

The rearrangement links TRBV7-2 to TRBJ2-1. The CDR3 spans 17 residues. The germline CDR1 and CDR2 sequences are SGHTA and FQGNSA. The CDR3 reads CASSLAGVPESYNEQFF. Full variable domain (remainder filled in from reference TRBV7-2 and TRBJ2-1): GAGVSQSPSNKVTEKGKDVELRCDPISGHTALYWYRQSLGQGLEFLIYFQGNSAPDKSGLPSDRFSAERTGGSVSTLTIQRTQQEDSAVYLCASSLAGVPESYNEQFFGPGTRLTVL.

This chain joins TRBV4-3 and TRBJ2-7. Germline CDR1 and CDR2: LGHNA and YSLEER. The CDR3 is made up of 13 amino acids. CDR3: CASSQARGYEQYF.

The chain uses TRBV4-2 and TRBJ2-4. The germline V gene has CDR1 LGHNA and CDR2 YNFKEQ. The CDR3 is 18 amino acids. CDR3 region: CASSQGGLGIWAKNIQYF.

This chain's CDR3 is CAWSVLGQGQGVGTDTQYF. The chain joins TRBV30 to TRBJ2-3; the TCRdb call, TRBD1, lacks DNA for checking. The CDR3 covers 19 residues. Per the germline V gene, CDR1 is GTSNPN and CDR2 is SVGIG (reference sequence).

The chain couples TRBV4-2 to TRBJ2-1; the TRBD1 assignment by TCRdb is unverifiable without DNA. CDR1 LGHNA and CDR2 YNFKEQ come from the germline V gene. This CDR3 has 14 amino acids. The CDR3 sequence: CASSLPGAYNEQFF.

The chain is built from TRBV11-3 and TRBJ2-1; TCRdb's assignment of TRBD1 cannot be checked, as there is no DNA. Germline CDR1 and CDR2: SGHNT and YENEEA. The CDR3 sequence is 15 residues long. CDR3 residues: CASSRREGKVSEQFF.